These 8 T cell receptor beta chains were all obtained from the same sample, sequenced in a study of T cells of healthy individuals. MiXCR, run by TCRdb on the 5' RACE reads, gives a single entry per CDR3 protein. The profile shows 85,000 to 100,000 distinct CDR3 sequences, approximately 15% of them singletons. The receptors shown here come from a human donor in good health.

This clonotype was observed a handful of times. The V gene is TRBV7-9, the J gene TRBJ1-2, with 8 bases fitting TRBD1. Germline values: CDR1 SEHNR, CDR2 FQNEAQ (reference sequence). V trimming: 5 bases; J trimming: 3 bases; junction bases outside the gene matches: 5. The length of the CDR3 is 14 residues. CDR3 amino acids: CASSAGQGYYGYTF. The CDR3 region has the DNA TGTGCCAGCAGCGCCGGACAGGGATACTATGGCTACACCTTC.

This clonotype was seen a few times. This sequence joins TRBV28 and TRBJ2-1; the match to TRBD2 covers 7 bases. V was pared by 6 bases and J by 3 bases, with 8 bases of the junction left unmatched. The germline CDR1 and CDR2 sequences are MDHEN and SYDVKM. The CDR3 spans 15 residues. The CDR3 is CASSQSGLYYNEQFF. Here the CDR3 DNA reads TGTGCCAGCAGCCAATCGGGACTATACTACAATGAGCAGTTCTTC. The full variable domain, completed using reference TRBV28 and TRBJ2-1, is DVKVTQSSRYLVKRTGEKVFLECVQDMDHENMFWYRQDPGLGLRLIYFSYDVKMKEKGDIPEGYSVSREKKERFSLILESASTNQTSMYLCASSQSGLYYNEQFFGPGTRLTVL.

This clonotype was seen only a few times. The CDR3 loop reads CSVATGRHEQYF. CDR3 bases: TGCAGCGTAGCGACAGGACGGCACGAGCAGTACTTC. V usage is TRBV29-1 and J usage is TRBJ2-7; tentatively, D is TRBD1 (6 bases). Germline V gene lookup returns CDR1 SQVTM and CDR2 ANQGSEA. The length of the CDR3 is 12 residues. V dropped 6 bases and J dropped 5 bases, with 14 bases sitting between them.

This clonotype was observed at least ten times. The CDR3 bases are TGTGCCATCAGTGAGCGCCCTGGCACAGATACGCAGTATTTT. It is translated as CAISERPGTDTQYF. The rearrangement joins TRBV10-3 to TRBJ2-3, with D hard to call. This CDR3 has 14 residues. Germline V gene data show CDR1 as ENHRY and CDR2 as SYGVKD. V lost 2 bases to trimming and J lost 1 base, with 7 bases between them.

This clonotype was detected only a few times. V usage is TRBV6-5 and J usage is TRBJ1-1, with D possibly matching TRBD1 (5 bases). CDR3 length: 13 amino acids. Per germline, CDR1 MNHEY and CDR2 SVGAGI. The V end was cut by 2 bases, the J end by 5 bases, with 9 bases between. CDR3 in amino acids: CASSYAGGTEAFF. DNA for the CDR3: TGTGCCAGCAGTTACGCCGGGGGTACTGAAGCTTTCTTT.

V is TRBV2 and J is TRBJ2-3; the D call may be TRBD1 or TRBD2 (6 bases each). The CDR3 covers 17 residues. The V end was cut by 1 base, the J end by 1 base, with 15 bases between. In germline, CDR1 is SNHLY, CDR2 FYNNEI. Here the CDR3 reads CASSEVGWGAGTDTQYF. The DNA for the CDR3 is TGTGCCAGCAGTGAAGTCGGTTGGGGGGCCGGCACAGATACGCAGTATTTT. Full variable domain (rest looked up from reference TRBV2 and TRBJ2-3): EPEVTQTPSHQVTQMGQEVILRCVPISNHLYFYWYRQILGQKVEFLVSFYNNEISEKSEIFDDQFSVERPDGSNFTLKIRSTKLEDSAMYFCASSEVGWGAGTDTQYFGPGTRLTVL.

The CDR3 sequence is CASSEPGTGLQDTQYF. The CDR3 DNA reads as TGTGCCAGCAGTGAACCCGGGACAGGGTTGCAAGATACGCAGTATTTT. The V and J genes are TRBV6-1 and TRBJ2-3; TRBD1 aligns across 9 bases. The V segment lost 2 bases and the J segment 5 bases; nucleotides outside the gene matches: 8. Germline CDR1 MNHNS, CDR2 SASEGT. There are 16 residues in the CDR3.

The V call is TRBV5-1, the J call TRBJ1-1; tentatively, D is TRBD1 (5 bases). Germline lookup yields CDR1 SGHRS and CDR2 YFSETQ. V dropped 0 bases and J dropped 10 bases, with 16 bases sitting between them. The CDR3 contains 14 residues. The CDR3 here is CASSLAQGEVAAFF. The CDR3 bases are TGCGCCAGCAGCTTGGCCCAGGGAGAGGTGGCAGCTTTCTTT.